This record concerns one T cell receptor beta chain sequence. Measured with immunoSEQ multiplex PCR; TCRdb has only the in-frame clones, and not every one. Of tens of thousands of clones in the sample, roughly 82% are singletons; the top ten hold approximately 5.1%. This entry is derived from a study of OX40 agonist ivuxolimab in advanced cancers. The sequencing here drew on CD4+ or CD8+ T cells sorted from blood, taken in a trial of the OX40 agonist ivuxolimab. The receptor comes from an adult with an advanced solid tumor such as melanoma, head and neck, liver or kidney cancer.

The CDR3 spells CASSVGTAQETQYF. As DNA, the CDR3 is TGCGCCAGCAGCGTGGGGACAGCCCAAGAGACCCAGTACTTC. The chain recombines TRBV5-1 with TRBJ2-5, with 7 bases aligning to TRBD1. Germline loops: CDR1 SGHRS, CDR2 YFSETQ. J was trimmed by 1 base and V by 4 bases; bases with no gene match: 4. This CDR3 comprises 14 residues.